The subject of this entry is one T cell receptor (beta chain). The antigen remains undetermined. Antigen-specific CD4+ T cells were expanded (with viral peptide pools) by the ViraFEST assay ahead of sequencing. CD4+ T cell isolation took place after 10 days of culture. Subjects were given two BNT162b2 or mRNA-1273 vaccine doses. The study found no prior SARS-CoV-2 infection in the vaccine recipients, who tested negative for nucleocapsid antibodies. Wells containing approximately 2 million PBMC each were cultured with around 10 IU/ml IL-2 and approximately 10 ug/ml peptides. This CDR3 region has 14 residues. Trimming removed 4 bases from V and 9 bases from J, with 13 bases in between. CDR1 MNHEY and CDR2 SVGEGT come from the germline V gene. The data are from a study of vaccination effects on CD4 cells after COVID-19. Measured with immunoSEQ multiplex PCR; TCRdb has only the in-frame clones, and not every one. The top ten clones hold about 1.6% of a sample with roughly 70,000 clones, 74% of them seen once.

The chain couples TRBV6-2 or TRBV6-3 to TRBJ1-6; D may be TRBD1 (5 bases). Sequencing was performed on CD4+ T cells from PBMCs cultured with HCoV-229E spike peptides, taken after COVID-19 vaccination. This TCR derives from a human donor who received a COVID-19 vaccine. DNA for the CDR3: TGTGCCAGCAGTTTGACACCCGGGGGTTCACCCCTCCACTTT. Translated, it gives CASSLTPGGSPLHF.